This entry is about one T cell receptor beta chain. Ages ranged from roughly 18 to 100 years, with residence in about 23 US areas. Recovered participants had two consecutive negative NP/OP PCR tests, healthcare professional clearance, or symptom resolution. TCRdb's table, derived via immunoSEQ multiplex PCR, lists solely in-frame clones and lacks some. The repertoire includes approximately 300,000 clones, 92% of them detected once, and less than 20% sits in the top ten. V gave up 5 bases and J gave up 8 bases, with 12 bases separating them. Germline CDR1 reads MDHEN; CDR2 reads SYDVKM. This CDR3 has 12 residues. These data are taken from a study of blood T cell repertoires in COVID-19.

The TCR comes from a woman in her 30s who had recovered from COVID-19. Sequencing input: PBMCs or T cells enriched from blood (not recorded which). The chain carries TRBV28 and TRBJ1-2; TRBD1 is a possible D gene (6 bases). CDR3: CASSLDSDGYTF. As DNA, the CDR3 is TGTGCCAGCAGTCTGGACAGCGACGGCTACACCTTC.